This T cell receptor beta chain was sequenced during a study of T cell responses to AZD1222 COVID-19 vaccine. Study-level points and caveats: Donors were largely white British and mainly female; clonal diversity was possibly underestimated.

CDR1 is SGHRS and CDR2 is YFSETQ in the germline V gene. This CDR3 comprises 14 residues. Deletions cut 0 bases from V and 6 bases from J, with 13 bases between. Sequenced by immunoSEQ multiplex PCR; TCRdb stores in-frame clones only, minus some. The repertoire includes approximately 120,000 clones, roughly 89% of them detected once, and 11% sits in the top ten. For this clone: Its matching antigen is unknown.

This TCR was sampled from an adult in good health. The sample here was peripheral blood, taken on day 0 of MenACWY control vaccination. V and J are TRBV5-1 and TRBJ2-7, with D possibly matching TRBD1 (6 bases). In DNA, the CDR3 is TGCGCCAGCAGCTTGGGGGAACAGGGTTTCGAGCAGTACTTC. As protein: CASSLGEQGFEQYF.